Reported below is one T cell receptor (beta chain). The data are from a study of blood T cell repertoires in COVID-19. Study as a whole: PBMCs, B-cell-depleted T cells, or T cells were the source of the cDNA or gDNA that made up the material.

TCRdb's table, derived via immunoSEQ multiplex PCR, lists solely in-frame clones and lacks some. Of some 350,000 clones in the sample, about 90% were seen once. J was trimmed by 1 base and V by 10 bases; bases with no gene match: 6. The CDR3 has 14 amino acids. CDR1 KGHDR and CDR2 SFDVKD come from the germline V gene. The rearrangement joins TRBV24-1 to TRBJ1-2; TRBD1 aligns across 9 bases. Input material: peripheral blood. The sequence was collected from a woman between 45 and 65 years old with COVID-19, enrolled during active disease. CDR3 coding DNA: TGTGCCACGCAATCGGGACAGGGTAACTATGGCTACACCTTC. This encodes CATQSGQGNYGYTF.